This T cell receptor beta chain stems from a study of T cells after yellow fever vaccination. In the study overall: Each low-cell-number fraction was prepared by means of SMART-Seq v4 Ultra Low Input.

This clonotype occurred a few times. MiXCR, run by TCRdb on the 5' RACE reads, gives a single entry per CDR3 protein. The repertoire consists of 600,000 to 750,000 distinct CDR3 sequences, with about 12% occurring once and the leading ten covering about 15%. CDR3 length equals 13 residues. Germline-derived CDR1 and CDR2 are SGHRS and YFSETQ. V was clipped by 1 base and J by 4 bases, with 7 bases between them. This TCR derives from a man aged 30-40 years who received the YFV17D yellow fever vaccine. V gene TRBV5-1 combines with J gene TRBJ2-3; D is unclear. The material was PBMCs, obtained on the day of the yellow fever booster vaccination. For the CDR3, the DNA is TGCGCCAGCAGCTTGTATGTCCCAGATACGCAGTATTTT. Translating it yields CASSLYVPDTQYF. The full variable domain, with the rest looked up from reference TRBV5-1 and TRBJ2-3, is KAGVTQTPRYLIKTRGQQVTLSCSPISGHRSVSWYQQTPGQGLQFLFEYFSETQRNKGNFPGRFSGRQFSNSRSEMNVSTLELGDSALYLCASSLYVPDTQYFGPGTRLTVL.